This TCR beta chain was observed in a study of T cell responses to AZD1222 COVID-19 vaccine. General study findings and limits: Regions 160-218 and 743-854 dominated among vaccine-associated CD4 TCRs spanning spike. Donors were chiefly white British, with a greater number of females, and clonal diversity was perhaps underestimated. Increased Spike-specific TCR breadth and depth were observed after two AZD1222 doses. Baseline antibody screening turned up just a handful of seropositive AZD1222 recipients.

Sequenced by immunoSEQ multiplex PCR; TCRdb stores in-frame clones only, minus some. The data hold about 150,000 clones, with around 89% observed a single time. This clone was detected once. The target antigen is unknown. This TCR came from an adult in good health. Sequenced material: peripheral blood, taken on day 0 of AZD1222 vaccination.

The CDR3: CASSQGLRFSSYEQYF. The CDR3 DNA reads as TGCGCCAGCAGCCAAGGACTCAGGTTCAGCTCCTACGAGCAGTACTTC. This chain connects TRBV4-1 to TRBJ2-7; D gene uncertain. The CDR3 is made up of 16 amino acids. Germline V gene data show CDR1 as MGHRA and CDR2 as YSYEKL. Trimming took 1 base from V and 0 from J, leaving 13 bases between them.